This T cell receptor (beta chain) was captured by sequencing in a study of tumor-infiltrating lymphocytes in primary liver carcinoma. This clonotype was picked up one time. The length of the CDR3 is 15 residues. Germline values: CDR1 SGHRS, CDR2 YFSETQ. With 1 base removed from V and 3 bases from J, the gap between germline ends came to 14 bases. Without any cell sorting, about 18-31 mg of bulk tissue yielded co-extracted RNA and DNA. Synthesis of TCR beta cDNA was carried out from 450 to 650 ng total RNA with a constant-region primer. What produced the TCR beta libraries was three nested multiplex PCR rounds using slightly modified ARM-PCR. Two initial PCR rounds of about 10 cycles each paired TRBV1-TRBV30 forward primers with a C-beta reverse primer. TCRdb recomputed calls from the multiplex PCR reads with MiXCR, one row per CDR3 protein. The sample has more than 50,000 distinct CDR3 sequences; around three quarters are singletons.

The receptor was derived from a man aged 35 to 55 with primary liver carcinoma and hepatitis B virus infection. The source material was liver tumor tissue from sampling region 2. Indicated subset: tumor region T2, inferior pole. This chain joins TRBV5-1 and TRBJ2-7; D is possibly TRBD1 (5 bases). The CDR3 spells CASSLQFDSVYEQYF. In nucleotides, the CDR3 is TGCGCCAGCAGCTTGCAGTTCGACAGCGTCTACGAGCAGTACTTC.